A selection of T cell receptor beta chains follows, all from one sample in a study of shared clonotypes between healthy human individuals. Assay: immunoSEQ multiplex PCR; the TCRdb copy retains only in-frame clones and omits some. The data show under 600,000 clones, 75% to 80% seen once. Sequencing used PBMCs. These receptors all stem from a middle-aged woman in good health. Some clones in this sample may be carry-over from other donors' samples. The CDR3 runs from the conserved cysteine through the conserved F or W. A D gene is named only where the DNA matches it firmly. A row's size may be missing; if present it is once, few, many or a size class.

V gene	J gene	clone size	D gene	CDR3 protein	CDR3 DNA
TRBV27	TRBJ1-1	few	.	CASTSGQPDTEAFF	TGTGCCAGCACCTCCGGGCAGCCTGACACTGAAGCTTTCTTT
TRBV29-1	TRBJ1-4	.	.	CSVDEGWGEKLFF	TGCAGCGTTGATGAGGGCTGGGGTGAAAAACTGTTTTTT
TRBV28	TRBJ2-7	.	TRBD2	CASSLSRLAGTYEQYF	TGTGCCAGCAGTTTATCGCGGCTAGCGGGGACCTACGAGCAGTACTTC
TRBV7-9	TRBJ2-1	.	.	CASSSRHPWNEQFF	TGTGCCAGCAGCAGTAGACACCCGTGGAATGAGCAGTTCTTC
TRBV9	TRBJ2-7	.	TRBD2	CASSPKLAGNEQYF	TGTGCCAGCAGCCCCAAGCTAGCGGGAAACGAGCAGTACTTC
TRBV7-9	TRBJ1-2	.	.	CASSLGADGGYGYTF	TGTGCCAGCAGCTTAGGCGCCGACGGTGGCTATGGCTACACCTTC
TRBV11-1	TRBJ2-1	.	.	CASSWAVPPAEQFF	TGTGCCAGCAGCTGGGCGGTCCCCCCGGCGGAGCAGTTCTTC
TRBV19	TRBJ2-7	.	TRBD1	CASSKGQGGIYEQYF	TGTGCCAGTAGTAAGGGACAGGGGGGCATCTACGAGCAGTACTTC
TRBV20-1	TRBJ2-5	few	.	CSARNVETQYF	TGCAGTGCTAGGAACGTCGAGACCCAGTACTTC
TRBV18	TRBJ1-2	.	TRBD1	CASSPGQDLYGYTF	TGTGCCAGCTCACCCGGACAGGATTTATATGGCTACACCTTC
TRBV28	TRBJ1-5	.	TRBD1	CASRPTGVRERGNQPQHF	TGTGCCAGCAGACCTACAGGGGTCAGAGAGAGAGGCAATCAGCCCCAGCATTTT
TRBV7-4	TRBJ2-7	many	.	CASSFLRYSPYEQYF	TGTGCCAGCAGTTTCCTCCGCTACTCACCCTACGAGCAGTACTTC
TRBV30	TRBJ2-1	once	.	CACSSGLSSYNEQFF	TGTGCCTGTAGTTCAGGGCTAAGCTCCTACAATGAGCAGTTCTTC
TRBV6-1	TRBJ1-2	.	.	CASTSDMIYGYTF	TGTGCCAGCACCTCCGACATGATCTATGGCTACACCTTC
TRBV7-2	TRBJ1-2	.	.	CASSLGWQNYGYTF	TGTGCCAGCAGCTTAGGTTGGCAGAACTATGGCTACACCTTC
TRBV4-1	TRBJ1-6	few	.	CASSLLDGGTSYNSPLHF	TGCGCCAGCAGCCTGTTGGACGGAGGAACCTCCTATAATTCACCCCTCCACTTT
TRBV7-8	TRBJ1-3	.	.	CASSSILGAQNSGNTIYF	TGTGCCAGCAGCTCGATACTGGGAGCCCAAAACTCTGGAAACACCATATATTTT
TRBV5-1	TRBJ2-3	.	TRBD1	CASSWGQDTDTQYF	TGCGCCAGCAGCTGGGGACAGGACACAGATACGCAGTATTTT
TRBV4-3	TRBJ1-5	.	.	CASSQGYSNQPQHF	TGCGCCAGCAGCCAAGGATACAGCAATCAGCCCCAGCATTTT
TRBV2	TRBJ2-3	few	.	CASTQGLTSTDTQYF	TGTGCCAGCACTCAGGGACTCACTAGCACAGATACGCAGTATTTT
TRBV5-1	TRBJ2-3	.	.	CASSIDRSGTDTQYF	TGCGCCAGCAGCATCGACAGGTCCGGCACAGATACGCAGTATTTT
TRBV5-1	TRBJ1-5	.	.	CASSLGGMNQPQHF	TGCGCCAGCAGCTTGGGAGGGATGAATCAGCCCCAGCATTTT
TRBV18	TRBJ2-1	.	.	CASSQGDNEQFF	TGTGCCAGCTCACAAGGGGACAATGAGCAGTTCTTC
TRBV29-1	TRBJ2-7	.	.	CSVDGPTAYEQYF	TGCAGCGTTGACGGCCCTACCGCCTACGAGCAGTACTTC
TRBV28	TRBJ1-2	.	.	CASSSPGRSGGGYTF	TGTGCCAGCAGTTCCCCCGGCAGGAGCGGGGGCGGCTACACCTTC
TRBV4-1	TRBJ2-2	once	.	CASSQRGRTADTGELFF	TGCGCCAGCAGCCAAAGGGGCAGGACAGCGGACACCGGGGAGCTGTTTTTT
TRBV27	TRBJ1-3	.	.	CASSLREPGNTIYF	TGTGCCAGCAGTTTGCGGGAGCCTGGAAACACCATATATTTT
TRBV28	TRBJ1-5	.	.	CASSWGINQPQHF	TGTGCCAGCAGTTGGGGGATCAATCAGCCCCAGCATTTT
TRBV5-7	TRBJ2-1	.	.	CASRSDRNEQFF	TGTGCCAGCAGGAGTGATCGCAATGAGCAGTTCTTC
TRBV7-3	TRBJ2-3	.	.	CASSPTPSLNTDTQYF	TGTGCCAGCAGCCCAACCCCTTCCCTAAACACAGATACGCAGTATTTT
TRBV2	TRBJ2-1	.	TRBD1	CASMSVDRGQGEQFF	TGTGCCAGCATGTCTGTGGACAGGGGGCAAGGTGAGCAGTTCTTC
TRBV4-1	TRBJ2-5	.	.	CASSQDDRPQETQYF	TGCGCCAGCAGCCAAGACGACAGGCCACAAGAGACCCAGTACTTC
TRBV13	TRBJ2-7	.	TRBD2	CASSFRSGNRYEQYF	TGTGCCAGCAGCTTCCGTAGCGGGAATCGCTACGAGCAGTACTTC
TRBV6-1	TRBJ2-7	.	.	CASSQGRTEQYF	TGTGCCAGCAGCCAGGGACGGACAGAGCAGTACTTC
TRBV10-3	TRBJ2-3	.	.	CATRTDGPADTQYF	TGTGCCACTAGGACAGATGGGCCGGCAGATACGCAGTATTTT
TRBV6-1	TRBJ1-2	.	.	CASSDGSYGYTF	TGTGCCAGCAGTGACGGCAGCTATGGCTACACCTTC
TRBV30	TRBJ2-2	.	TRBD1	CAGNRGLGGELFF	TGTGCCGGAAACAGGGGGCTGGGCGGGGAGCTGTTTTTT
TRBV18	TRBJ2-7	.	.	CASSPLNEQYF	TGTGCCAGCTCACCACTTAACGAGCAGTACTTC
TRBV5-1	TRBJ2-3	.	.	CASRLGGSTDTQYF	TGCGCCAGCAGGTTGGGCGGTAGCACAGATACGCAGTATTTT
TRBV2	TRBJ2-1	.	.	CASSDYRADEQFF	TGTGCCAGCAGTGACTACAGGGCCGATGAGCAGTTCTTC
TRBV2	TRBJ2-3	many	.	CATNYGATDTQYF	TGTGCCACAAACTATGGTGCGACAGATACGCAGTATTTT
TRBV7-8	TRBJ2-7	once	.	CASSLELAYEQYF	TGTGCCAGCAGCTTAGAGCTAGCCTACGAGCAGTACTTC
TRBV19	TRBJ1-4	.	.	CASSIGGEKLFF	TGTGCCAGTAGTATCGGTGGAGAAAAACTGTTTTTT
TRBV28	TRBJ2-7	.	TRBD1	CASSLLGQGLYEQYF	TGTGCCAGCAGTTTACTGGGACAGGGCCTCTACGAGCAGTACTTC
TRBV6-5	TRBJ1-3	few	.	CASSSRGFGNTIYF	TGTGCCAGCAGTTCAAGGGGGTTTGGAAACACCATATATTTT
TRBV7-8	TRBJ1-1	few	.	CASSLGEGREAFF	TGTGCCAGCAGCTTAGGCGAGGGAAGGGAAGCTTTCTTT
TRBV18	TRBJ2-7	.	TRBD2	CASSPVPAGGPYEQYF	TGTGCCAGCTCACCAGTACCAGCGGGAGGACCCTACGAGCAGTACTTC
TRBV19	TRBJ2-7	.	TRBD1	CASSPRDRGPYEQYF	TGTGCCAGTAGTCCCCGGGACAGGGGGCCCTACGAGCAGTACTTC
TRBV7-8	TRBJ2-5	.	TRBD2	CASSLPPLAGGPKETQYF	TGTGCCAGCAGCCTACCCCCCCTAGCGGGAGGCCCGAAAGAGACCCAGTACTTC
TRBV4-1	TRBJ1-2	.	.	CASSQDPGFYGYTF	TGCGCCAGCAGCCAAGATCCGGGATTCTATGGCTACACCTTC
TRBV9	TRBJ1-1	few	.	CASSAGGPLGAFF	TGTGCCAGCAGCGCCGGAGGACCCCTGGGAGCTTTCTTT
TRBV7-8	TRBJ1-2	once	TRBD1	CASSLLRTGGAGYTF	TGTGCCAGCAGCTTACTTCGGACAGGGGGCGCTGGCTACACCTTC
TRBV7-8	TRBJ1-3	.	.	CASSLEDFSGNTIYF	TGTGCCAGCAGCTTAGAGGACTTCTCTGGAAACACCATATATTTT
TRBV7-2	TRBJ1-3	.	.	CASSGGTLSGNTIYF	TGTGCCAGCAGCGGAGGGACACTCTCTGGAAACACCATATATTTT
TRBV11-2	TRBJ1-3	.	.	CASSPGIYSGNTIYF	TGTGCCAGCAGCCCGGGGATCTACTCTGGAAACACCATATATTTT
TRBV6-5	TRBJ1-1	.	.	CASSRHGERGNEAFF	TGTGCCAGCAGTCGCCACGGGGAGAGAGGGAATGAAGCTTTCTTT
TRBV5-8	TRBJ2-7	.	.	CASSLDGSGPTYEQYF	TGTGCCAGCAGCTTGGACGGCTCGGGACCAACCTACGAGCAGTACTTC
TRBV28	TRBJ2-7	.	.	CASKEGVHYEQYF	TGTGCCAGCAAAGAAGGGGTGCACTACGAGCAGTACTTC
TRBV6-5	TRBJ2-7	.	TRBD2	CASSYSLAGETYEQYF	TGTGCCAGCAGTTACTCACTAGCGGGAGAGACCTACGAGCAGTACTTC